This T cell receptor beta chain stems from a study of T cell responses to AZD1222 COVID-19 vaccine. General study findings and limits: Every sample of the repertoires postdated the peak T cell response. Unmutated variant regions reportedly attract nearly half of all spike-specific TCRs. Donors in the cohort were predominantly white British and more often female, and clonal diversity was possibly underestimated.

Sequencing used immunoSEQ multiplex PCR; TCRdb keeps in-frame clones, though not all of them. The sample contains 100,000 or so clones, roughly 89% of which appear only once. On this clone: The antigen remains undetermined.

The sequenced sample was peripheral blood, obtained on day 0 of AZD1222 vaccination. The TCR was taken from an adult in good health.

The CDR3 coding sequence is TGTGCCAGCAGCCCCCATAGCGGGAGGGCTGGGGATGAGCAGTTCTTC. Protein sequence: CASSPHSGRAGDEQFF. V is TRBV9 and J is TRBJ2-1; 11 bases are shared with TRBD2. The CDR3 contains 16 residues. Germline CDR1 reads SGDLS; CDR2 reads YYNGEE. Trimming cost V 4 bases and J 8 bases; bases outside gene matches: 11.